A single sample is the source of the 10 T cell receptor beta chains below, sequenced in a study of cytomegalovirus exposure and HLA in healthy donors (dated by TCRdb to about 2017). The method was the immunoSEQ multiplex PCR assay. TCRdb retrieved this table from immuneACCESS and kept in-frame rearrangements only. Not all clones are present; in checked studies, unresolved V genes account for under half, and no reason is known for the remainder. The sample includes about 180,000 clones, with around 85% observed a single time. The ten top clones hold approximately 16% of the sample. The sequenced sample was PBMCs. These TCRs come from a man aged 18 to 29 in good health and CMV-seropositive.

This clone has more than one count but fewer than ten. The chain links TRBV9 to TRBJ1-2; a possible D gene is TRBD1 (5 bases). The germline gives CDR1 SGDLS, CDR2 YYNGEE. The length of the CDR3 is 14 residues. The ends were cut back, 3 bases at V and 8 bases at J, with 17 bases in the middle. CDR3: CASSEDGRRGGYTF. CDR3 sequence (DNA): TGTGCCAGCAGCGAAGACGGACGGAGGGGCGGCTACACCTTC.

V gene TRBV4-1 combines with J gene TRBJ2-3; D perhaps matches TRBD2 (5 bases). The germline V gene encodes CDR1 MGHRA and CDR2 YSYEKL. The CDR3 has 12 amino acids. V gave up 6 bases and J gave up 5 bases, with 9 bases separating them. CDR3 region: CASRGGGDTQYF. CDR3 DNA: TGCGCCAGCAGGGGCGGAGGAGATACGCAGTATTTT.

This clone was seen only a few times. The V call is TRBV11-2, the J call TRBJ1-1; no reliable D call. Germline values: CDR1 SGHAT, CDR2 FQNNGV. Trimming pared 2 bases from V and 6 bases from J, leaving 10 bases between. This CDR3 comprises 13 residues. The CDR3 here is CASSLTGSPEAFF. CDR3 coding DNA: TGTGCCAGCAGCTTAACGGGGAGTCCTGAAGCTTTCTTT.

The chain joins TRBV4-2 to TRBJ1-4; no clear D gene. With 0 bases removed from V and 10 bases from J, the gap between germline ends came to 12 bases. From germline, CDR1 is LGHNA and CDR2 YNFKEQ. The CDR3 contains 14 residues. In DNA, the CDR3 is TGTGCCAGCAGCCAAGAAGGAGGAAGCGGAAAACTGTTTTTT. This gives the protein CASSQEGGSGKLFF.

The CDR3 DNA sequence: TGTGCCAGACAGGGGATTCCGGGACTAGCGAACACCGGGGAGCTGTTTTTT. Translated, it gives CARQGIPGLANTGELFF. The chain carries TRBV2 and TRBJ2-2, with D possibly TRBD2 on 8 matching bases. Germline CDR1 SNHLY, CDR2 FYNNEI. V was pared by 9 bases and J by 0 bases, with 20 bases between. The CDR3 is 17 residues long.

This clone appeared a single time. The chain recombines TRBV7-9 with TRBJ1-1, with 8 bases fitting TRBD1. V was clipped by 2 bases and J by 4 bases; unmatched bases: 3. This CDR3 comprises 14 residues. Germline CDR1 and CDR2: SEHNR and FQNEAQ (reference sequence). The CDR3 DNA reads as TGTGCCAGCAGCTTAAGGACAGGGCCCACTGAAGCTTTCTTT. This encodes CASSLRTGPTEAFF.

This chain connects TRBV7-9 to TRBJ2-7; TRBD2 aligns across 8 bases. The germline gives CDR1 SEHNR, CDR2 FQNEAQ (reference sequence). J was trimmed by 5 bases and V by 5 bases; bases with no gene match: 8. The CDR3 is 14 residues long. The CDR3 nucleotides read TGTGCCAGCAGCCCACCCGGGACTAGAAACGAGCAGTACTTC. Residues: CASSPPGTRNEQYF.

The gene calls are TRBV6-6 and TRBJ2-2; 9 positions agree with TRBD2. The germline CDR1 and CDR2 sequences are MNHNY and SVGAGI (reference sequence). The V and J ends lost 6 bases and 3 bases, in that order; junction bases with no gene match: 5. The CDR3 extends over 15 amino acids. Written as DNA, the CDR3 is TGTGCCAGCAGGAATAGCGGGGGATACACCGGGGAGCTGTTTTTT. The encoded protein is CASRNSGGYTGELFF.

The chain links TRBV5-1 to TRBJ1-2; weak D call: TRBD1 (6 bases). Trimming cost V 4 bases and J 3 bases, with 10 bases left between them. In germline, CDR1 is SGHRS, CDR2 YFSETQ. The CDR3 loop spans 13 amino acids. CDR3 in amino acids: CASSEGTHYGYTF. In DNA form, the CDR3 reads TGCGCCAGCAGCGAAGGGACACACTATGGCTACACCTTC.

The rearrangement uses TRBV18 and TRBJ2-5, with no clear D. CDR1 and CDR2 (germline): KGHSH, LQKENI. The CDR3 runs 12 residues. The germline V and J ends were trimmed by 3 bases and 2 bases, with 4 bases remaining between them. CDR3 nucleotides: TGTGCCAGCTCACCTCCGCAAGAGACCCAGTACTTC. Translated, it gives CASSPPQETQYF.